The source of this T cell receptor (beta chain) is a study of control samples from healthy donors and cancer patients (dated by TCRdb to about 2020). V gives up 0 bases and J gives up 5 bases, and the segment between their germline ends measures 8 bases. Per the germline V gene, SGDLS is the CDR1 and YYNGEE is the CDR2. The cysteine opens and the phenylalanine closes a CDR3 of 13 amino acids. Kept here is only the CDR3 DNA, which spans 39 bases and is read in frame from base 1. Preparation of the library involved the immunoSEQ multiplex PCR assay. TCRdb carries this immuneACCESS record with in-frame sequences only. Its versions omit some clonotypes, under half of them owing to an unresolved V gene in the studies checked, with the rest unexplained. For this sample there are about 160,000 clones; about 95% appear just once. Of the sample, less than 15% falls within the top ten clones. Of note for this clone: Its antigen remains unidentified. Base qualities are not recorded, but no much larger clone differs from it by a single base.

Recombination joined TRBV9 with TRBJ1-1, with the D segment identity uncertain. The sample was PBMCs. The TCR comes from a man in his sixties with colorectal cancer. The DNA sequence is given as TGTGCCAGCAGCGTAGAGGGAGATACTGAAGCTTTCTTT. Its amino acids are CASSVEGDTEAFF.